The present T cell receptor beta chain was sequenced within a study of cytomegalovirus exposure and HLA in healthy donors. Nominally healthy donors were sampled, though unrecorded immune exposures were likely. Study-wide results and caveats: Through in vitro validation, a few CMV-associated chains were shown to be specific for CMV antigens.

For this clone: Antigen specificity is unknown.

CDR1 and CDR2 from the germline V gene are MNHEY and SMNVEV (reference sequence). CDR3 size: 17 residues. V lost 8 bases, J lost 0 bases, and 17 bases lay in between. The PCR ran on 60 Vbeta and 13 Jbeta primers. The table came from immunoSEQ multiplex PCR; TCRdb's copy has only in-frame clones and leaves some out. The sample includes about 140,000 clones, 76% seen only once; the top ten take roughly 1.9%. Specimen: PBMCs. The chain has TRBV27 and TRBJ2-6; D is perhaps TRBD2 (6 bases). This TCR was sampled from a man aged 35-49 years in good health and CMV-seronegative. CDR3 loop: CASFGGFPNSGANVLTF. The DNA of the CDR3 is TGTGCCAGCTTTGGGGGGTTTCCGAACTCTGGGGCCAACGTCCTGACTTTC.